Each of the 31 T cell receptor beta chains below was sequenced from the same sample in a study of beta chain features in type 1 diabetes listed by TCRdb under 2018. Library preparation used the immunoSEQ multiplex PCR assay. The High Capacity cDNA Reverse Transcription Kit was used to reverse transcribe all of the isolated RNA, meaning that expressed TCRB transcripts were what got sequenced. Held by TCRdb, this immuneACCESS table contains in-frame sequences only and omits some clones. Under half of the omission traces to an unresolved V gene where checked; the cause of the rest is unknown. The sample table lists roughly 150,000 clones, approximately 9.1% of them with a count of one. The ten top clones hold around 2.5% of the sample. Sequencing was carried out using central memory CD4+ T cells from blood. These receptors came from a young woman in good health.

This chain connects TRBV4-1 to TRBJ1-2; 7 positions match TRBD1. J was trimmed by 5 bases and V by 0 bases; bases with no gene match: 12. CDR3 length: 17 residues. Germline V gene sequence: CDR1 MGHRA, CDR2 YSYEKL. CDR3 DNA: TGCGCCAGCAGCCAAGATGAGGGAACAGGGGCGATATATGGCTACACCTTC. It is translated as CASSQDEGTGAIYGYTF.

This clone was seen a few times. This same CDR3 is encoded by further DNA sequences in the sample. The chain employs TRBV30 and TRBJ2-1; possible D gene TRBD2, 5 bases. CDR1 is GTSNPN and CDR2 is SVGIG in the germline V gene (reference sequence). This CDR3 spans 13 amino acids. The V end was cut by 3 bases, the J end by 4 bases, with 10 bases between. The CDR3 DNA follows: TGTGCCTGGAGCAGAGGGCAGTACAATGAGCAGTTCTTC. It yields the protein CAWSRGQYNEQFF.

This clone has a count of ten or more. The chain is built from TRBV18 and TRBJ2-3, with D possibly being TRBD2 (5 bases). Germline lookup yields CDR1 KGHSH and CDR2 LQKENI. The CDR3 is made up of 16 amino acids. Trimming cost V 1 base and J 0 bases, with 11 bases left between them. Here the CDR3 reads CASSPRERFSTDTQYF. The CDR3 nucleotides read TGTGCCAGCTCACCACGAGAGCGGTTCAGCACAGATACGCAGTATTTT.

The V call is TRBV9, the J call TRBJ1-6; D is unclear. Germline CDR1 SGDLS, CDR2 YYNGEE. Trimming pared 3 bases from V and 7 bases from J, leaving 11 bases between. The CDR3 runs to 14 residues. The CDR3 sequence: CASSGTVENSPLHF. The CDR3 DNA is TGTGCCAGCAGCGGAACGGTAGAAAATTCACCCCTCCACTTT.

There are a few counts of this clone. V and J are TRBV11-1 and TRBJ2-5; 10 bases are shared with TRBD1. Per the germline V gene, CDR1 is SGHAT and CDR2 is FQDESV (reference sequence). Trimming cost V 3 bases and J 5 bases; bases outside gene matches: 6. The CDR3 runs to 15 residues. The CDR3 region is CASSLRQGARETQYF. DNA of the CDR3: TGTGCCAGCAGCTTGCGACAGGGGGCGAGGGAGACCCAGTACTTC.

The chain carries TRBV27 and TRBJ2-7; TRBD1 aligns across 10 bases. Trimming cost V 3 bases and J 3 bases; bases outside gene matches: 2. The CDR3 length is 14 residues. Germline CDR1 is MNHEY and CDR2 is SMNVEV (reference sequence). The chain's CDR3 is CASSFRTGGYEQYF. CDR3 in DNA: TGTGCCAGCAGTTTCCGGACAGGGGGCTACGAGCAGTACTTC.

In DNA form, the CDR3 reads TGTGCCAGCAGCCCCATCCGGGGGAATGAGCAGTTCTTC. Protein: CASSPIRGNEQFF. The chain has TRBV7-8 and TRBJ2-1; TRBD2 is a possible D gene (6 bases). Trimming shortened V by 5 bases and J by 7 bases, and 12 bases separated the two germline ends. CDR3 length: 13 amino acids. Germline V lookup: CDR1 SGHVS, CDR2 FQNEAQ.

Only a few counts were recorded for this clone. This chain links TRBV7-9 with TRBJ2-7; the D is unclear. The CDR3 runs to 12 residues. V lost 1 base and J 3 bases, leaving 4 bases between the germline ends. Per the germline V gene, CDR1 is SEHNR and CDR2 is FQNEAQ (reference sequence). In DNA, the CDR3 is TGTGCCAGCAGCTTAGTTAGCTACGAGCAGTACTTC. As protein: CASSLVSYEQYF.

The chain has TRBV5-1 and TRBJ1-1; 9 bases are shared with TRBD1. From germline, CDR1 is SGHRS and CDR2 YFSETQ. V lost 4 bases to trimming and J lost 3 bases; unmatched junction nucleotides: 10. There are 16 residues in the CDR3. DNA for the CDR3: TGCGCCAGCAGCGGGACACAGGGGGCGCGGGACACTGAAGCTTTCTTT. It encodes CASSGTQGARDTEAFF.

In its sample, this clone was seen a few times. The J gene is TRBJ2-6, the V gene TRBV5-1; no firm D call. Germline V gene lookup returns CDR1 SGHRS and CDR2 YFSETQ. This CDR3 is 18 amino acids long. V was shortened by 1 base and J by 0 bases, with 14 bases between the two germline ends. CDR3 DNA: TGCGCCAGCAGCTTGAGGTCAGGCCAAAGCTCTGGGGCCAACGTCCTGACTTTC. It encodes CASSLRSGQSSGANVLTF.

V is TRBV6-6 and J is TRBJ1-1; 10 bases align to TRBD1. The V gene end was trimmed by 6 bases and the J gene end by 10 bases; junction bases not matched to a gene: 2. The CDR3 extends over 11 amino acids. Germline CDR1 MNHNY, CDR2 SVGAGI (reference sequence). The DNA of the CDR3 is TGTGCCAGCAGACGGACAGGGGGAGCTTTCTTT. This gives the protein CASRRTGGAFF.

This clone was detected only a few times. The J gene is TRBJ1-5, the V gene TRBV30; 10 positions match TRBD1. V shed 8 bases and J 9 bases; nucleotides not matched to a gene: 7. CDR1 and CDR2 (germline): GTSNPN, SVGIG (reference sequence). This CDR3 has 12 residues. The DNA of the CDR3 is TGTGCCCACGGACAGGGGGAGAGGCCCCAGCATTTT. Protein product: CAHGQGERPQHF.

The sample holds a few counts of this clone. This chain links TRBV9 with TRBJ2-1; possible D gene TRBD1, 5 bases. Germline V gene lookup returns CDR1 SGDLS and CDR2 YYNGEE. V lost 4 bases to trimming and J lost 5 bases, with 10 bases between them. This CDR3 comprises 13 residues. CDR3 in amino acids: CASSPVGDNEQFF. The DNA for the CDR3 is TGTGCCAGCAGCCCCGTAGGGGACAATGAGCAGTTCTTC.

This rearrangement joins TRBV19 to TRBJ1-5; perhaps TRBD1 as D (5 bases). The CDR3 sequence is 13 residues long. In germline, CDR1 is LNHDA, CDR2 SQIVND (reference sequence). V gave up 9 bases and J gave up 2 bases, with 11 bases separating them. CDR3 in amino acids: CASSGPGNQPQHF. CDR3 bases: TGTGCCAGCTCAGGGCCCGGCAATCAGCCCCAGCATTTT.

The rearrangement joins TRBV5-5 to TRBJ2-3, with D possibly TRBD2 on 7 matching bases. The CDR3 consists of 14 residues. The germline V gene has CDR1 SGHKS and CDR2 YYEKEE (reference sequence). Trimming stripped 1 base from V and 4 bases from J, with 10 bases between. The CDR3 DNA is TGTGCCAGCAGCTTGTACGGGGGGCCAGATACGCAGTATTTT. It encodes CASSLYGGPDTQYF.

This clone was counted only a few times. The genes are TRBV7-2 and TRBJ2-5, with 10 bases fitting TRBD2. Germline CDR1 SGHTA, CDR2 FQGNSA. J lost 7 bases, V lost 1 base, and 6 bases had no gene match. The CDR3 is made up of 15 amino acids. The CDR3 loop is CASSLVPAGGSTQYF. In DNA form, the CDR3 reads TGTGCCAGCAGCTTAGTCCCAGCGGGGGGGTCGACCCAGTACTTC.

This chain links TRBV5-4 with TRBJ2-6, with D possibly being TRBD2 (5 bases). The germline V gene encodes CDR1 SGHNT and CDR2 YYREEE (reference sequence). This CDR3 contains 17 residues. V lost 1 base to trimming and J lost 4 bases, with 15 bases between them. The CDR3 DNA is TGTGCCAGCAGCTTGTACGGGGTGTGGATGGGGGCCAACGTCCTGACTTTC. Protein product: CASSLYGVWMGANVLTF.

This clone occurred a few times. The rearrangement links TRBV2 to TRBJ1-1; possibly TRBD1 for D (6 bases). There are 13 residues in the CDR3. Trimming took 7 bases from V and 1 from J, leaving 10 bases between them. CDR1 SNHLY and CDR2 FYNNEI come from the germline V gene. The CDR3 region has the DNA TGTGCCAGCATTCGGACAGAGAACACTGAAGCTTTCTTT. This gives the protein CASIRTENTEAFF.

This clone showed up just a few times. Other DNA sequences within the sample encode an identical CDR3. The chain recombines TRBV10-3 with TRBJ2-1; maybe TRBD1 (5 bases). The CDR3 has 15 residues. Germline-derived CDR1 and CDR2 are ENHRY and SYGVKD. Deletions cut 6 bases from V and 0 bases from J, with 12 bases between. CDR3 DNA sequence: TGTGCCATCAGCGCACAGGTGAGCTCCTACAATGAGCAGTTCTTC. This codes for CAISAQVSSYNEQFF.

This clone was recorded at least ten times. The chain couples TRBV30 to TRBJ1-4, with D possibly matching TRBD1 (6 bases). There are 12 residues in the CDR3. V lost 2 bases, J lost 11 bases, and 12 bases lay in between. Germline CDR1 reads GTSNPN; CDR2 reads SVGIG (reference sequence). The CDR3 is CAWSRWQGKLFF. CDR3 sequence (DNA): TGTGCCTGGAGTAGGTGGCAGGGGAAACTGTTTTTT.

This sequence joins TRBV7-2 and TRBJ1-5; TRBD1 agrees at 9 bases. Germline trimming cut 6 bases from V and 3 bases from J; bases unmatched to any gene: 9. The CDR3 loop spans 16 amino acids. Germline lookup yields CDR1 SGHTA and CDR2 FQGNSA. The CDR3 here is CASSLFTGGLNQPQHF. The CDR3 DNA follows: TGTGCCAGCAGTCTTTTTACAGGGGGCCTCAATCAGCCCCAGCATTTT.

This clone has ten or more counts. CDR3 coding DNA: TGTGCCAGCAGTGAGGAGGGACCCCCCTACAATGAGCAGTTCTTC. Translation gives CASSEEGPPYNEQFF. V and J are TRBV25-1 and TRBJ2-1, with a possible D match to TRBD2 (6 bases). V was clipped by 3 bases and J by 2 bases, with 11 bases between them. Per the germline V gene, CDR1 is MGHDK and CDR2 is SYGVNS. The CDR3 is 15 amino acids.

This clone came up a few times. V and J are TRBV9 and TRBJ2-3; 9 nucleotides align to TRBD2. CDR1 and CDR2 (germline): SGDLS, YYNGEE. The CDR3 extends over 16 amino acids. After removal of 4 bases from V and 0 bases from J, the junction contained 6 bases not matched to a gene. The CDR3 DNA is TGTGCCAGCAGCAAAGGAGGGACTAGCAGCACAGATACGCAGTATTTT. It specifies CASSKGGTSSTDTQYF. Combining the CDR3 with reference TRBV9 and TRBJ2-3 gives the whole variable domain DSGVTQTPKHLITATGQRVTLRCSPRSGDLSVYWYQQSLDQGLQFLIQYYNGEERAKGNILERFSAQQFPDLHSELNLSSLELGDSALYFCASSKGGTSSTDTQYFGPGTRLTVL.

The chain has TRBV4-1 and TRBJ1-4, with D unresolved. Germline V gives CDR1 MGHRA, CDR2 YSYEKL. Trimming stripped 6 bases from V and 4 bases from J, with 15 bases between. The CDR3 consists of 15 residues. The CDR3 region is CASRSGKDLNEKLFF. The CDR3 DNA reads TGCGCCAGCAGGTCGGGGAAAGACCTTAATGAAAAACTGTTTTTT.

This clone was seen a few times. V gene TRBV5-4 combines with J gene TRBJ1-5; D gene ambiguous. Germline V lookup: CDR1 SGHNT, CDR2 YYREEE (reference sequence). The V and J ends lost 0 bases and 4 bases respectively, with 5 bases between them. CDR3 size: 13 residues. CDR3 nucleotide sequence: TGTGCCAGCAGCTTGGGTCAGAATCAGCCCCAGCATTTT. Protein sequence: CASSLGQNQPQHF. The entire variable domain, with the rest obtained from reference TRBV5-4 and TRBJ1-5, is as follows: ETGVTQSPTHLIKTRGQQVTLRCSSQSGHNTVSWYQQALGQGPQFIFQYYREEENGRGNFPPRFSGLQFPNYSSELNVNALELDDSALYLCASSLGQNQPQHFGDGTRLSIL.

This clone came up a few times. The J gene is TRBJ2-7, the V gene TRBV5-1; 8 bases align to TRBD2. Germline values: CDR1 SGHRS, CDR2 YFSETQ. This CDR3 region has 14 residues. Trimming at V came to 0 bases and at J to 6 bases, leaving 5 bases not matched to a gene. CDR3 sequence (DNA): TGCGCCAGCAGCTTGGAAGCGGGAGCGGGCGAGCAGTACTTC. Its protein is CASSLEAGAGEQYF.

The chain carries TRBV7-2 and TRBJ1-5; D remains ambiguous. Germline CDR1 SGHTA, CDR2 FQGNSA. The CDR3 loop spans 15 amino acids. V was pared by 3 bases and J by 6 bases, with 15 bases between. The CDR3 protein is CASSLLGLTGQPQHF. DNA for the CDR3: TGTGCCAGCAGCTTGCTCGGCTTAACGGGTCAGCCCCAGCATTTT.

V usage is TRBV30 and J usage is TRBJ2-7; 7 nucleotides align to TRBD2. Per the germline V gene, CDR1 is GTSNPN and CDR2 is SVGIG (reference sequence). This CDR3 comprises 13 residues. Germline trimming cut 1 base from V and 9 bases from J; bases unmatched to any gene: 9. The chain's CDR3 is CAWSEGGSSGQYF. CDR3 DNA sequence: TGTGCCTGGAGTGAAGGCGGGAGTAGTGGGCAGTACTTC.

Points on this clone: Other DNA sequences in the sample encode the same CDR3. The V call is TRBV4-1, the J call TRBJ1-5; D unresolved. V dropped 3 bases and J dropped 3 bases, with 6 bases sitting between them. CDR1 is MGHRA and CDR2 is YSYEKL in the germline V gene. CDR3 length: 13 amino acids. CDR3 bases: TGCGCCAGCAGCCAGGCGGACAATCAGCCCCAGCATTTT. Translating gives CASSQADNQPQHF.

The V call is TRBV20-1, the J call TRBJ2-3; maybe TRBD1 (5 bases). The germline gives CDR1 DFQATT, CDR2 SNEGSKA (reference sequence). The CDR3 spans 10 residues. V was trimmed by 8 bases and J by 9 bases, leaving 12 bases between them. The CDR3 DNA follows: TGCAGTCTACAGGTGGAGACGCAGTATTTT. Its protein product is CSLQVETQYF.

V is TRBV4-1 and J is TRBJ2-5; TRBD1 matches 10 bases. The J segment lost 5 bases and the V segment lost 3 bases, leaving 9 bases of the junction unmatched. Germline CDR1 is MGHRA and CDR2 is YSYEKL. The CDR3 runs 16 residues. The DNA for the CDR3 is TGCGCCAGCAGCCACGAGGACAGGGGGGTGGGGGAGACCCAGTACTTC. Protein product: CASSHEDRGVGETQYF.